These 32 T cell receptor beta chains originate from one sample sequenced in a study of shared clonotypes between healthy human individuals. Repertoires were generated with immunoSEQ multiplex PCR, while TCRdb's copy carries only in-frame clones and drops some. This sample has roughly 2,500,000 clones; 80% to 95% occur once, and the top ten carry 0.36%. Sequencing used naive CD4+ T cells from PBMCs. Regarding subset: CD45RA+ positively selected. The receptors here all came from a man younger than 35 in good health. Some clones in this sample may be carry-over from other donors' samples.

The rearrangement uses TRBV10-3 and TRBJ2-1; 8 bases are shared with TRBD1. The length of the CDR3 is 14 residues. V gave up 2 bases and J gave up 4 bases; unmatched junction bases: 1. The germline gives CDR1 ENHRY, CDR2 SYGVKD. In DNA, the CDR3 is TGTGCCATCAGTGAGACAGGGGGTTACAATGAGCAGTTCTTC. Protein product: CAISETGGYNEQFF.

The chain recombines TRBV9 with TRBJ1-1; D remains unclear. The V and J ends lost 4 bases and 5 bases respectively, with 12 bases between them. The germline V gene encodes CDR1 SGDLS and CDR2 YYNGEE. This CDR3 is 13 amino acids long. The CDR3 sequence: CASSPDWATEAFF. CDR3 coding DNA: TGTGCCAGCAGCCCCGATTGGGCTACTGAAGCTTTCTTT.

Turning to this clone: The junction departs from germline at one end; a sequencing error may be responsible. CDR3 amino acids: CASSQVTRGNAEAFF. For the CDR3, the DNA is TGCGCCAGCAGCCAAGTAACCCGGGGGAACGCTGAAGCTTTCTTT. The chain carries TRBV4-1 and TRBJ1-1, with D possibly being TRBD1 (5 bases). Germline values: CDR1 MGHRA, CDR2 YSYEKL. This CDR3 has 15 residues.

This clone has a single count. The chain uses TRBV5-5 and TRBJ2-7; D gene unclear. The CDR3 is 16 residues long. V shed 5 bases and J shed 0 bases, with 18 bases lying between them. The germline V gene has CDR1 SGHKS and CDR2 YYEKEE (reference sequence). The CDR3 reads CASRGIRASSSYEQYF. In DNA, the CDR3 is TGTGCCAGCAGGGGCATCCGGGCCTCGTCCTCCTACGAGCAGTACTTC.

The genes are TRBV29-1 and TRBJ2-3; D unclear. Deletions cut 3 bases from V and 5 bases from J, with 9 bases between. The CDR3 has 12 amino acids. Germline V lookup: CDR1 SQVTM, CDR2 ANQGSEA. CDR3 coding DNA: TGCAGCGTTGAGAAGGGTTTAGATACGCAGTATTTT. The encoded protein is CSVEKGLDTQYF.

V gene TRBV29-1 combines with J gene TRBJ2-7, with TRBD2 identical over 9 bases. Germline CDR1 SQVTM, CDR2 ANQGSEA. V lost 7 bases to trimming and J lost 3 bases; unmatched junction nucleotides: 4. The CDR3 contains 12 residues. The CDR3 sequence: CSGSGSGYEQYF. CDR3 in DNA: TGCAGCGGTAGCGGGAGCGGCTACGAGCAGTACTTC.

This sequence joins TRBV15 and TRBJ2-7, with D unresolved. CDR1 and CDR2 (germline): LNHNV, YYDKDF (reference sequence). There are 16 residues in the CDR3. V was trimmed by 0 bases and J by 5 bases, leaving 17 bases between them. CDR3 loop: CATSRDLVPRVHEQYF. DNA of the CDR3: TGTGCCACCAGCAGAGATCTTGTGCCTCGGGTCCACGAGCAGTACTTC.

The chain joins TRBV6-5 to TRBJ2-1; TRBD2 agrees at 11 bases. The CDR3 contains 15 residues. J was trimmed by 9 bases and V by 6 bases; bases with no gene match: 10. Germline V gene data show CDR1 as MNHEY and CDR2 as SVGAGI. CDR3 DNA sequence: TGTGCCAGCAGCGCCGGGACTAGCGGCCTCGGTGAGCAGTTCTTC. Protein: CASSAGTSGLGEQFF.

This clone was observed once. The CDR3 loop is CASSLVAGATDTQYF. Written as DNA, the CDR3 is TGTGCCAGCAGCTTGGTGGCCGGGGCCACAGATACGCAGTATTTT. V is TRBV5-5 and J is TRBJ2-3; possibly TRBD1 or TRBD2 for D (5 bases each). CDR3 length: 15 residues. V was trimmed by 0 bases and J by 2 bases, leaving 10 bases between them. Germline CDR1 is SGHKS and CDR2 is YYEKEE (reference sequence).

The chain employs TRBV10-3 and TRBJ2-3, with 12 bases matching TRBD2. CDR1 ENHRY and CDR2 SYGVKD come from the germline V gene. The CDR3 is 15 amino acids. J lost 6 bases, V lost 8 bases, and 9 bases had no gene match. In DNA form, the CDR3 reads TGTGCCATCTCACTACTAGCGGGAGGTGGGGATACGCAGTATTTT. This encodes CAISLLAGGGDTQYF.

The chain uses TRBV9 and TRBJ1-2, with D maybe TRBD1 (6 bases). This CDR3 has 14 amino acids. Trimming left V 4 bases short and J 2 bases short, with 12 bases between. Germline values: CDR1 SGDLS, CDR2 YYNGEE. DNA of the CDR3: TGTGCCAGCAGCCCCGAACAGGGAAACTATGGCTACACCTTC. This codes for CASSPEQGNYGYTF.

V and J are TRBV27 and TRBJ2-7, with 10 nucleotides matching TRBD2. Germline lookup yields CDR1 MNHEY and CDR2 SMNVEV (reference sequence). With V trimmed by 2 bases and J by 0 bases, 4 bases remained unmatched. The CDR3 runs 16 residues. The CDR3 sequence: CASSLIAGGSSYEQYF. As DNA, the CDR3 is TGTGCCAGCAGTTTAATAGCGGGGGGAAGCTCCTACGAGCAGTACTTC.

The chain links TRBV28 to TRBJ2-5; D may be TRBD1 (5 bases). Per the germline V gene, CDR1 is MDHEN and CDR2 is SYDVKM. CDR3 length: 12 residues. Trimming took off 7 bases at V and 2 bases at J, with 8 bases between the two ends. The CDR3 here is CASTQEQETQYF. The CDR3 DNA reads TGTGCCAGCACACAGGAGCAAGAGACCCAGTACTTC.

The genes are TRBV7-8 and TRBJ2-1; D not certain. Germline CDR1 is SGHVS and CDR2 is FQNEAQ. The CDR3 contains 15 residues. The ends were cut back, 1 base at V and 0 bases at J, with 7 bases in the middle. In nucleotides, the CDR3 is TGTGCCAGCAGCTTAGGACGGACCTCCTACAATGAGCAGTTCTTC. Protein product: CASSLGRTSYNEQFF.

This sequence joins TRBV5-7 and TRBJ2-7, with a possible D match to TRBD1 (5 bases). TRBV5-7 is placed among ORFs of uncertain function. The V end lost 0 bases, the J end lost 3 bases, and 7 bases lay between the germline ends. The CDR3 is made up of 13 amino acids. The CDR3 spells CASSLVDNYEQYF. The CDR3, as DNA: TGTGCCAGCAGCTTGGTGGACAACTACGAGCAGTACTTC.

Concerning this clone: This CDR3 is also generated by other DNA sequences in the sample. This sequence joins TRBV20-1 and TRBJ2-7; D might be TRBD1 or TRBD2, each matching 6 bases. The CDR3 has 11 amino acids. Trimming cost V 3 bases and J 8 bases, with 11 bases left between them. Per germline, CDR1 DFQATT and CDR2 SNEGSKA (reference sequence). The CDR3 region has the DNA TGCAGTGCTAGGGGTGGGGGGCAGCAGTACTTC. Translated: CSARGGGQQYF.

V gene TRBV9 combines with J gene TRBJ2-1; 7 positions match TRBD2. The CDR3 has 15 residues. Germline V gene data show CDR1 as SGDLS and CDR2 as YYNGEE. Trimming removed 1 base from V and 5 bases from J; junction bases left unmatched: 6. CDR3 DNA: TGTGCCAGCAGCGTAACTAGCGTTATTCACAATGAGCAGTTCTTC. Its protein is CASSVTSVIHNEQFF.

This clone was recorded only once. The J gene is TRBJ2-3, the V gene TRBV7-9; TRBD2 matches 10 bases. Germline V gene sequence: CDR1 SEHNR, CDR2 FQNEAQ (reference sequence). Losses at the gene ends were 8 bases for V and 2 bases for J; bases not matched to a gene: 16. The CDR3 has 18 residues. CDR3 coding DNA: TGTGCCAGCGACGGCAGAGCAAGGACTAGCGGACTCACAGATACGCAGTATTTT. Protein product: CASDGRARTSGLTDTQYF.

This chain links TRBV28 with TRBJ2-7, with 9 bases lining up with TRBD1. Per germline, CDR1 MDHEN and CDR2 SYDVKM. The trim removed 7 bases at V and 10 bases at J, leaving 20 bases unmatched. The CDR3 length is 16 residues. CDR3 region: CASTSVGWSTGGPQYF. DNA of the CDR3: TGTGCCAGCACGTCAGTGGGGTGGTCCACAGGGGGCCCCCAGTACTTC. The variable domain in full, completed from reference TRBV28 and TRBJ2-7, reads DVKVTQSSRYLVKRTGEKVFLECVQDMDHENMFWYRQDPGLGLRLIYFSYDVKMKEKGDIPEGYSVSREKKERFSLILESASTNQTSMYLCASTSVGWSTGGPQYFGPGTRLTVT.

Comments on this clone: Other DNA sequences from this sample encode an identical CDR3 as well. The rearrangement uses TRBV7-9 and TRBJ2-7; 11 bases fit TRBD1. The CDR3 covers 15 residues. V was clipped by 4 bases and J by 4 bases; unmatched bases: 6. The germline CDR1 and CDR2 sequences are SEHNR and FQNEAQ (reference sequence). CDR3 sequence: CASSSPRDRGYEQYF. The DNA for the CDR3 is TGTGCCAGCAGCTCACCCCGGGACAGGGGGTACGAGCAGTACTTC.

Worth noting for this clone: The sample contains more than one DNA sequence encoding this CDR3. The genes are TRBV20-1 and TRBJ2-2; D not certain. From germline, CDR1 is DFQATT and CDR2 SNEGSKA (reference sequence). V was pared by 6 bases and J by 3 bases, with 5 bases between. The length of the CDR3 is 11 residues. CDR3 sequence (DNA): TGCAGTGCCCGGGACACCGGGGAGCTGTTTTTT. It yields the protein CSARDTGELFF.

This clone was observed once. The DNA for the CDR3 is TGTGCCAGCAGATTACTCAGGGGCTATAGCAATCAGCCCCAGCATTTT. This gives the protein CASRLLRGYSNQPQHF. This chain joins TRBV27 and TRBJ1-5, with D perhaps matching TRBD1 (6 bases). From germline, CDR1 is MNHEY and CDR2 SMNVEV (reference sequence). Trimming pared 6 bases from V and 0 bases from J, leaving 15 bases between. CDR3 size: 16 residues.

This clone was observed once. V and J are TRBV5-4 and TRBJ2-2; D is unresolved. V lost 0 bases and J lost 7, with 7 bases in between. This CDR3 is built from 13 residues. The V gene's germline CDR1 is SGHNT and CDR2 YYREEE (reference sequence). The CDR3 loop is CASSLGGIGELFF. CDR3 in DNA: TGTGCCAGCAGCTTGGGAGGAATCGGGGAGCTGTTTTTT. Filled out from reference TRBV5-4 and TRBJ2-2, the complete variable domain reads ETGVTQSPTHLIKTRGQQVTLRCSSQSGHNTVSWYQQALGQGPQFIFQYYREEENGRGNFPPRFSGLQFPNYSSELNVNALELDDSALYLCASSLGGIGELFFGEGSRLTVL.

V usage is TRBV2 and J usage is TRBJ1-1; no reliable D call. This CDR3 is built from 11 residues. Germline V gene sequence: CDR1 SNHLY, CDR2 FYNNEI. Trimming cost V 6 bases and J 7 bases, with 9 bases left between them. The CDR3 sequence: CASRMVSEAFF. The CDR3 DNA is TGTGCCAGCAGGATGGTTAGTGAAGCTTTCTTT.

The chain uses TRBV5-4 and TRBJ2-3; D possibly matches TRBD1 or TRBD2 (5 bases each). V lost 2 bases and J lost 4, with 14 bases in between. Germline V gene data show CDR1 as SGHNT and CDR2 as YYREEE (reference sequence). The length of the CDR3 is 15 residues. CDR3 protein: CASSLSGTMSDTQYF. The CDR3 DNA reads TGTGCCAGCAGCTTATCCGGGACGATGTCAGATACGCAGTATTTT. The complete variable domain, with remaining parts taken from reference TRBV5-4 and TRBJ2-3, reads ETGVTQSPTHLIKTRGQQVTLRCSSQSGHNTVSWYQQALGQGPQFIFQYYREEENGRGNFPPRFSGLQFPNYSSELNVNALELDDSALYLCASSLSGTMSDTQYFGPGTRLTVL.

The chain joins TRBV5-1 to TRBJ2-5; D gene uncertain. The V gene's germline CDR1 is SGHRS and CDR2 YFSETQ. V dropped 5 bases and J dropped 4 bases, with 12 bases sitting between them. The CDR3 covers 13 residues. The CDR3, as DNA: TGCGCCAGCAGTCCCACAGTCCCAGAGACCCAGTACTTC. This codes for CASSPTVPETQYF.

The chain uses TRBV19 and TRBJ1-4; a weak D match, TRBD1 (6 bases). The CDR3 has 14 amino acids. Trimming stripped 4 bases from V and 8 bases from J, with 14 bases between. Germline-derived CDR1 and CDR2 are LNHDA and SQIVND (reference sequence). Here the CDR3 DNA reads TGTGCCAGTAGTACTTGGGGGCTCCGGGAAAAACTGTTTTTT. As protein: CASSTWGLREKLFF.

The chain uses TRBV7-8 and TRBJ2-7, with D possibly matching TRBD2 (6 bases). Trimming cost V 2 bases and J 4 bases, with 24 bases left between them. Germline V gives CDR1 SGHVS, CDR2 FQNEAQ. The CDR3 sequence is 18 residues long. The CDR3 DNA follows: TGTGCCAGCAGCTTATTTGCCTCACTTCGGGGGACTTTTTACGAGCAGTACTTC. This encodes CASSLFASLRGTFYEQYF.

As concerns this clone: Other DNA sequences from this sample encode an identical CDR3 as well. This chain uses TRBV28 with TRBJ2-1, with a weak D call TRBD2 (5 bases). The germline V and J ends were trimmed by 3 bases and 9 bases, with 6 bases remaining between them. CDR3 length equals 11 residues. Germline CDR1 and CDR2: MDHEN and SYDVKM. The CDR3 DNA reads TGTGCCAGCAGTTTGGGGAGTGAGCAGTTCTTC. Translating it yields CASSLGSEQFF.

This sequence joins TRBV28 and TRBJ2-7, with TRBD1 matching 7 bases. Germline assignment: CDR1 MDHEN and CDR2 SYDVKM. Losses at the gene ends were 6 bases for V and 0 bases for J; bases not matched to a gene: 5. The CDR3 length is 14 residues. CDR3 sequence reads: CASRDGTASYEQYF. In nucleotides, the CDR3 is TGTGCCAGCAGGGACGGGACAGCCTCCTACGAGCAGTACTTC.

The chain couples TRBV7-9 to TRBJ2-5; weak D call: TRBD1 (5 bases). With 1 base removed from V and 10 bases from J, the gap between germline ends came to 16 bases. This CDR3 comprises 14 residues. Germline CDR1 SEHNR, CDR2 FQNEAQ (reference sequence). CDR3 sequence: CASSLDDSLGFQYF. The CDR3 DNA follows: TGTGCCAGCAGCTTAGACGACAGCCTGGGATTCCAGTACTTC.

The chain couples TRBV19 to TRBJ2-3, with D possibly being TRBD2 (6 bases). V was trimmed by 4 bases and J by 4 bases, leaving 15 bases between them. Germline loops: CDR1 LNHDA, CDR2 SQIVND (reference sequence). There are 15 residues in the CDR3. The DNA for the CDR3 is TGTGCCAGTAGTACCAGACTAGGTTGGGCAGATACGCAGTATTTT. This codes for CASSTRLGWADTQYF.